Shown below are 22 T cell receptor beta chains from a single sample sequenced in a study of cytomegalovirus exposure and HLA in healthy donors. With 60 Vbeta and 13 Jbeta primers, the PCR was carried out. Here immunoSEQ multiplex PCR was the method, and the copy in TCRdb shows in-frame clones only, minus some. Seen here are fewer than 200,000 clones, about 72% observed once, and the top ten hold roughly 1.6%. Sequences were obtained from PBMCs. Receptors were obtained from a girl aged 5 to 17 in good health and CMV-seronegative.

This chain uses TRBV25-1 with TRBJ2-7; no firm D call. Trimming stripped 2 bases from V and 4 bases from J, with 6 bases between. The CDR3 loop spans 12 amino acids. Per the germline V gene, CDR1 is MGHDK and CDR2 is SYGVNS. The CDR3 protein is CASSEPRYEQYF. CDR3 bases: TGTGCCAGCAGTGAACCTAGGTACGAGCAGTACTTC.

The chain recombines TRBV5-1 with TRBJ2-7; the D gene is possibly TRBD1 (5 bases). V gave up 2 bases and J gave up 2 bases, with 8 bases separating them. The CDR3 is 13 amino acids. Germline V CDR1 and CDR2: SGHRS, YFSETQ. This CDR3 reads CASSLRGPYEQYF. CDR3 DNA sequence: TGCGCCAGCAGCTTAAGGGGCCCCTACGAGCAGTACTTC.

The chain is built from TRBV15 and TRBJ2-2; 8 bases align to TRBD2. Germline values: CDR1 LNHNV, CDR2 YYDKDF (reference sequence). The J segment lost 4 bases and the V segment lost 0 bases, leaving 10 bases of the junction unmatched. The CDR3 contains 18 residues. CDR3 DNA: TGTGCCACCAGCAGAGATTCCGACGGGGGGGTCTTCACCGGGGAGCTGTTTTTT. Translating gives CATSRDSDGGVFTGELFF. The full variable domain, completed using reference TRBV15 and TRBJ2-2, is DAMVIQNPRYQVTQFGKPVTLSCSQTLNHNVMYWYQQKSSQAPKLLFHYYDKDFNNEADTPDNFQSRRPNTSFCFLDIRSPGLGDTAMYLCATSRDSDGGVFTGELFFGEGSRLTVL.

V usage is TRBV7-9 and J usage is TRBJ1-1, with 9 bases aligning to TRBD1. Trimming took 8 bases from V and 4 from J; bases not matched to a gene: 5. The germline gives CDR1 SEHNR, CDR2 FQNEAQ (reference sequence). This CDR3 is built from 13 residues. Here the CDR3 reads CASGLTGGTEAFF. CDR3 nucleotides: TGTGCCAGCGGACTGACAGGGGGCACTGAAGCTTTCTTT.

This clone was detected a few times. The chain carries TRBV30 and TRBJ1-4; tentatively, D is TRBD1 (5 bases). This CDR3 contains 13 residues. Per germline, CDR1 GTSNPN and CDR2 SVGIG (reference sequence). The germline V and J ends were trimmed by 3 bases and 8 bases, with 13 bases remaining between them. The CDR3 DNA follows: TGTGCCTGGAGAAGACTAGACAGCGAAAAACTGTTTTTT. Translation gives CAWRRLDSEKLFF. Full variable domain (remainder filled in from reference TRBV30 and TRBJ1-4): SQTIHQWPATLVQPVGSPLSLECTVEGTSNPNLYWYRQAAGRGLQLLFYSVGIGQISSEVPQNLSASRPQDRQFILSSKKLLLSDSGFYLCAWRRLDSEKLFFGSGTQLSVL.

The DNA of the CDR3 is TGTGCCTGGAGTGTGGGGGTGGACAGGTCCTACGAGCAGTACTTC. It is translated as CAWSVGVDRSYEQYF. The gene calls are TRBV30 and TRBJ2-7, with TRBD1 identical over 7 bases. The germline V gene has CDR1 GTSNPN and CDR2 SVGIG (reference sequence). V dropped 0 bases and J dropped 1; count of bases not matched to a gene: 6. The CDR3 is made up of 15 amino acids.

Here the CDR3 reads CASCTEGIGGSEAFF. The CDR3 DNA sequence: TGCGCCAGCTGCACTGAGGGGATAGGGGGTTCTGAAGCTTTCTTT. The V call is TRBV5-1, the J call TRBJ1-1; weak D call: TRBD1 (6 bases). V was shortened by 7 bases and J by 6 bases, with 22 bases between the two germline ends. In germline, CDR1 is SGHRS, CDR2 YFSETQ. The CDR3 is 15 residues long.

This clone was seen once. The chain joins TRBV6-1 to TRBJ2-7; TRBD1 matches 8 bases. The trim removed 6 bases at V and 6 bases at J, leaving 13 bases unmatched. The CDR3 has 15 residues. Germline V gives CDR1 MNHNS, CDR2 SASEGT. The CDR3 nucleotides are TGTGCCAGCAGGCGAGCCTTCGGACAGGGAGGCGAGCAGTACTTC. This sequence encodes CASRRAFGQGGEQYF.

The chain uses TRBV11-2 and TRBJ1-5; no clear D gene. The CDR3 runs 16 residues. CDR1 and CDR2 (germline): SGHAT, FQNNGV. Trimming shortened V by 0 bases and J by 3 bases, and 12 bases separated the two germline ends. The CDR3 bases are TGTGCCAGCAGCTTAGATTTCGGAGGTACCAATCAGCCCCAGCATTTT. Protein product: CASSLDFGGTNQPQHF. The whole variable domain, filled in from reference TRBV11-2 and TRBJ1-5, reads EAGVAQSPRYKIIEKRQSVAFWCNPISGHATLYWYQQILGQGPKLLIQFQNNGVVDDSQLPKDRFSAERLKGVDSTLKIQPAKLEDSAVYLCASSLDFGGTNQPQHFGDGTRLSIL.

CDR3: CAWTSTGELFF. The CDR3 DNA follows: TGTGCCTGGACCAGTACCGGGGAGCTGTTTTTT. The V and J genes are TRBV30 and TRBJ2-2, with D hard to call. The CDR3 extends over 11 amino acids. CDR1 GTSNPN and CDR2 SVGIG come from the germline V gene (reference sequence). The V end lost 4 bases, the J end lost 5 bases, and 5 bases lay between the germline ends. Full variable domain (remainder filled in from reference TRBV30 and TRBJ2-2): SQTIHQWPATLVQPVGSPLSLECTVEGTSNPNLYWYRQAAGRGLQLLFYSVGIGQISSEVPQNLSASRPQDRQFILSSKKLLLSDSGFYLCAWTSTGELFFGEGSRLTVL.

The CDR3 protein is CASRAGTAGGTDTQYF. The CDR3 DNA is TGTGCCAGCAGAGCCGGGACAGCGGGGGGCACAGATACGCAGTATTTT. The genes are TRBV5-4 and TRBJ2-3; D possibly corresponds to TRBD2 (8 bases). The CDR3 consists of 16 residues. CDR1 is SGHNT and CDR2 is YYREEE in the germline V gene (reference sequence). The V end was cut by 5 bases, the J end by 1 base, with 17 bases between.

The J gene is TRBJ2-5, the V gene TRBV9, with 7 bases lining up with TRBD1. Per the germline V gene, CDR1 is SGDLS and CDR2 is YYNGEE. V shed 4 bases and J 1 base; nucleotides not matched to a gene: 4. The CDR3 contains 14 residues. CDR3 nucleotides: TGTGCCAGCAGCACACGGGACAGCCAAGAGACCCAGTACTTC. This encodes CASSTRDSQETQYF.

This clone was seen just once. This rearrangement joins TRBV6-5 to TRBJ1-5; D is perhaps TRBD1 (5 bases). This CDR3 has 14 residues. V lost 7 bases to trimming and J lost 1 base, with 11 bases between them. CDR1 and CDR2 (germline): MNHEY, SVGAGI. CDR3 bases: TGTGCCAGCACCCCCGGGGGGAGCAATCAGCCCCAGCATTTT. Translated: CASTPGGSNQPQHF.

This chain links TRBV23-1 with TRBJ2-5, with 8 bases aligning to TRBD1. TRBV23-1 falls under the ORF class, with uncertain function. The CDR3 runs to 15 residues. Germline trimming cut 0 bases from V and 4 bases from J; bases unmatched to any gene: 4. The CDR3 nucleotides read TGCGCCAGCAGTCAATCCACAGGGGGGATAGAGACCCAGTACTTC. As protein: CASSQSTGGIETQYF.

The chain couples TRBV10-3 to TRBJ1-2; the D gene is possibly TRBD1 (5 bases). The germline V and J ends were trimmed by 2 bases and 0 bases, with 10 bases remaining between them. The CDR3 is made up of 15 amino acids. Germline CDR1 reads ENHRY; CDR2 reads SYGVKD. CDR3 amino acids: CAISEPGETNYGYTF. CDR3 nucleotide sequence: TGTGCCATCAGTGAGCCGGGGGAGACTAACTATGGCTACACCTTC.

V gene TRBV5-6 combines with J gene TRBJ2-7; 9 nucleotides match TRBD1. The CDR3 sequence is 15 residues long. In germline, CDR1 is SGHDT, CDR2 YYEEEE. V trimming: 4 bases; J trimming: 3 bases; junction bases outside the gene matches: 8. Here the CDR3 reads CASSQPTGGHYEQYF. CDR3 bases: TGTGCCAGCAGCCAGCCCACAGGGGGCCACTACGAGCAGTACTTC.

For the CDR3, the DNA is TGTGCCAGCAGCTTCCTAGCGGGGGGCCCCCGTGAGACCCAGTACTTC. Its protein product is CASSFLAGGPRETQYF. The rearrangement joins TRBV5-6 to TRBJ2-5; 11 bases are a match to TRBD2. Germline CDR1 SGHDT, CDR2 YYEEEE. This CDR3 region has 16 residues. Trimming took 2 bases from V and 5 from J; bases not matched to a gene: 8.

The DNA of the CDR3 is TGCGCCACCTCTAAGACAGCCGCTAACACTGAAGCTTTCTTT. Translation gives CATSKTAANTEAFF. V is TRBV4-1 and J is TRBJ1-1, with a weak D call TRBD1 (5 bases). Germline V gives CDR1 MGHRA, CDR2 YSYEKL. The CDR3 is 14 amino acids. Trimming removed 10 bases at V and 2 bases at J, with 17 bases between.

The V gene is TRBV25-1, the J gene TRBJ1-2; no reliable D call. V gave up 1 base and J gave up 7 bases, with 13 bases separating them. The CDR3 sequence is 14 residues long. In germline, CDR1 is MGHDK, CDR2 SYGVNS. CDR3 loop: CASSEFEGSFGYTF. The CDR3 coding sequence is TGTGCCAGCAGTGAATTTGAGGGATCCTTTGGCTACACCTTC.

The chain employs TRBV27 and TRBJ1-2; TRBD1 aligns across 10 bases. Germline assignment: CDR1 MNHEY and CDR2 SMNVEV (reference sequence). After removal of 0 bases from V and 3 bases from J, the junction contained 1 base not matched to a gene. This CDR3 comprises 15 residues. CDR3 sequence: CASSLSTGGHYGYTF. CDR3 bases: TGTGCCAGCAGTTTATCGACAGGGGGCCACTATGGCTACACCTTC.

This clone has a handful of counts. J is TRBJ1-4 and V is TRBV5-6; tentative D call: TRBD1 (5 bases). The CDR3 covers 13 residues. The V end lost 1 base, the J end lost 10 bases, and 11 bases lay between the germline ends. Germline CDR1 is SGHDT and CDR2 is YYEEEE. CDR3 amino acids: CASSLLGRGKLFF. CDR3 bases: TGTGCCAGCAGCTTGTTGGGTAGGGGAAAACTGTTTTTT.

This clone was picked up a small number of times. This CDR3 is CASSVEPGSNQPQHF. The CDR3 bases are TGTGCCAGCAGCGTAGAGCCGGGATCAAATCAGCCCCAGCATTTT. V and J are TRBV9 and TRBJ1-5; D is ambiguous. This CDR3 has 15 amino acids. The germline V gene encodes CDR1 SGDLS and CDR2 YYNGEE. V was trimmed by 0 bases and J by 4 bases, leaving 11 bases between them.